This TCR beta chain was obtained from a study of T cell responses to AZD1222 COVID-19 vaccine (dated by TCRdb to the early 2020s). Notes on the research overall: Because spike-specific TCR depth and breadth did not differ between the two schedules, AZD1222 recipients who got a second dose at roughly 4 weeks were pooled with those who got a second dose at roughly 12 weeks. TCR sequencing was performed for 230 to 250 trial participants, of whom 200 to 220 were given two doses of AZD1222 and 26 were given two doses of MenACWY control vaccine. Trial participants were enrolled by age into subgroups of 18-55, 56-69 and 70-plus years, and roughly 150, 30 and 60 TCR-sequenced participants, respectively, were included in these subgroups. General study outcomes and caveats: Because no samples from the day 14 peak response were available, repertoires could be characterized only after the peak T cell response. In the small 56-69-year group, the increase in depth fell short of significance, most likely because of low power. Spike-specific TCR breadth and depth rose significantly after two AZD1222 doses compared with day 0 and with MenACWY recipients. Participants were mostly white British, with more females than males. The authors suggested clonal diversity may have been underestimated. Conclusions about previously exposed vaccinees are limited, since just 6 or 7 AZD1222 recipients were seropositive for SARS-CoV-2 at baseline. The whole spike protein was spanned by vaccine-associated CD4 TCRs, and dominant responses were seen in regions 160-218 and 743-854. Reportedly, almost half of the unique spike-specific TCRs recognized epitopes lying outside the regions that are mutated in the B.1.351 and B.1.1.7 variants.

The CDR3 spans 14 residues, from the cysteine through the phenylalanine. This entry keeps only the CDR3 DNA: 42 bases, framed from base 1. V is clipped by 0 bases and J by 2 bases, and the sequence between their germline boundaries is 9 bases long. Sequences SGHRS (CDR1) and YFSETQ (CDR2) are obtained from the germline V gene. In regard to this clone: The clone's antigen remains unknown. Per-nucleotide qualities are absent, and no much larger clonotype sits a single base away.

The CDR3 regions of human TCRbeta chains were analyzed by immunosequencing. From the authors' description of their analysis: TCRs in the repertoires were matched against a reference library of SARS-CoV-2-specific TCRs that had been generated with the MIRA antigen-specificity platform. Breadth was defined as the fraction of unique TCRs that were SARS-CoV-2-associated, and depth was defined as the fraction of total T cells that were SARS-CoV-2-associated. Using the MIRA data, every spike-specific TCR was mapped to the spike region that the TCR reacted to and assigned to either a CD4 or a CD8 class. Log10-transformed breadth and depth values were compared by one-way ANOVA with Sidak's multiple comparisons tests. Drawn from immuneACCESS, this table holds only the in-frame rearrangements with V and J called that TCRdb kept. Clones are partly lost; checked studies trace under half to an unresolved V gene and leave the rest unexplained. V, J and clone size were drawn from that table, and D and trimming were deduced from the DNA. Within this sample are some 170,000 clones, with around 94% of them counted one time only. The top ten clones comprise about 2.5% of the sample.

In the paper's terms, the time point label means: baseline before first vaccination. Vaccinee samples came from UK trials COV001 and COV002, including a single-blind randomized controlled phase 2/3 trial of AZD1222 (ChAdOx1 nCoV-19) in healthy adults. For TCRbeta chain sequencing, PBMC samples were collected from trial participants at day 0 and at day 28 after the second dose. The chain links TRBV5-1 with TRBJ2-7; the D gene identity is not certain. This sequence was found in an adult in good health. Here the sequenced sample was peripheral blood, taken on day 0 of AZD1222 vaccination. For the CDR3, the sequence is CASSLVQAPYEQYF. In nucleotides, the sequence is TGCGCCAGCAGCTTGGTCCAGGCGCCCTACGAGCAGTACTTC.